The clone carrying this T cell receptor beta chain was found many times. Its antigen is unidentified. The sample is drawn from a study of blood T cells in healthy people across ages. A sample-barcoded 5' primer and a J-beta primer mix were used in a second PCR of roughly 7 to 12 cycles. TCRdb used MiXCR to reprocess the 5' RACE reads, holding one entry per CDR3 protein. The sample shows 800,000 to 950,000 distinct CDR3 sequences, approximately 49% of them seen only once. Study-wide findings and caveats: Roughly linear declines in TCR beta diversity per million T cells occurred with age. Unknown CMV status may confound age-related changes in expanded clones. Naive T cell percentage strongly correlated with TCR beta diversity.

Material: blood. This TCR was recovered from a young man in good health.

This CDR3 is CASSSEGPHILNEQFF. CDR3 bases: TGTGCCAGCAGCTCAGAGGGACCCCATATACTAAATGAGCAGTTCTTC. The chain links TRBV9 to TRBJ2-1; D is perhaps TRBD1 or TRBD2 (5 bases each). Looked up from germline, CDR1 is SGDLS and CDR2 is YYNGEE. The CDR3 consists of 16 residues. Trimming pared 4 bases from V and 7 bases from J, leaving 21 bases between.